This entry lists 2 T cell receptor beta chains sequenced from one sample in a study of cytomegalovirus exposure and HLA in healthy donors. Here immunoSEQ multiplex PCR was the method, and the copy in TCRdb shows in-frame clones only, minus some. Of 100,000 to 150,000 clones listed, roughly 89% were seen once; the top ten hold more than 1%. Sequencing was performed on PBMCs. These receptors were taken from a woman aged 18-29 years in good health and CMV-seronegative.

The chain has TRBV9 and TRBJ2-7, with D maybe TRBD1 (5 bases). The ends were cut back, 3 bases at V and 7 bases at J, with 17 bases in the middle. Germline-derived CDR1 and CDR2 are SGDLS and YYNGEE. CDR3 length: 14 residues. CDR3 protein: CASSADDLPGEQYF. The CDR3 nucleotides are TGTGCCAGCAGCGCGGACGATCTCCCAGGGGAGCAGTACTTC.

CDR3 nucleotide sequence: TGTGCCAGCCGAGACCAGGGGGCAGGACCACCCCTCCACTTT. Translated: CASRDQGAGPPLHF. J is TRBJ1-6 and V is TRBV19, with 8 bases that match TRBD1. The germline gives CDR1 LNHDA, CDR2 SQIVND (reference sequence). This CDR3 contains 14 residues. With 9 bases clipped from V and 11 bases from J, the junction kept 12 bases outside the gene matches. The full variable domain, in which reference TRBV19 and TRBJ1-6 provide the parts outside the CDR3, is DGGITQSPKYLFRKEGQNVTLSCEQNLNHDAMYWYRQDPGQGLRLIYYSQIVNDFQKGDIAEGYSVSREKKESFPLTVTSAQKNPTAFYLCASRDQGAGPPLHFGNGTRLTVT.